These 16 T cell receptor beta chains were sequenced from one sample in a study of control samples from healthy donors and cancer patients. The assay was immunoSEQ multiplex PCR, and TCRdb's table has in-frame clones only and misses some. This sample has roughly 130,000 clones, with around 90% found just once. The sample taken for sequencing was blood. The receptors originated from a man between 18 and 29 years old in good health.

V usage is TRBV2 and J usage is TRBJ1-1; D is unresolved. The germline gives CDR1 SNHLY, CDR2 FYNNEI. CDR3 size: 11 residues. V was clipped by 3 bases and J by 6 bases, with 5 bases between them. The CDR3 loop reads CASSDFSEAFF. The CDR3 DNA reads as TGTGCCAGCAGTGATTTTTCTGAAGCTTTCTTT.

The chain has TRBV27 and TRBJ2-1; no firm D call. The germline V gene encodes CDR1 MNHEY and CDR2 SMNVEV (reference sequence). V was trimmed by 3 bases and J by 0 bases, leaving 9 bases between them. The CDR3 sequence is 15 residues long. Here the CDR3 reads CASSFRQSSYNEQFF. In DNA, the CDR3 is TGTGCCAGCAGTTTTAGACAAAGCTCCTACAATGAGCAGTTCTTC.

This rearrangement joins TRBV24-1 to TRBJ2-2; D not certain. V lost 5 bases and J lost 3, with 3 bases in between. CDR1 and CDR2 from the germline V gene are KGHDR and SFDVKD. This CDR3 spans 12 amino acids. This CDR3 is CATSGDTGELFF. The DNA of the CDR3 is TGTGCCACCAGTGGAGACACCGGGGAGCTGTTTTTT.

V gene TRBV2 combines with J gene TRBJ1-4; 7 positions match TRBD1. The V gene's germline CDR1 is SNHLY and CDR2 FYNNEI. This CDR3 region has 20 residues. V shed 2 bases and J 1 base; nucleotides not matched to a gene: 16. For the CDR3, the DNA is TGTGCCAGCAGTGAAAGTGTAAGGGGGCGGTTGGATGGAACTAATGAAAAACTGTTTTTT. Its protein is CASSESVRGRLDGTNEKLFF.

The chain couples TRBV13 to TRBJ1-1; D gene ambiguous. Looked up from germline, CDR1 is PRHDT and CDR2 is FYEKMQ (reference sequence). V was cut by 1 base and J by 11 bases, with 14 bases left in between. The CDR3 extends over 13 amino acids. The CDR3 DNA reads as TGTGCCAGCAGCTTAGAGCTCGGAATGTCGGCTTTCTTT. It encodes CASSLELGMSAFF.

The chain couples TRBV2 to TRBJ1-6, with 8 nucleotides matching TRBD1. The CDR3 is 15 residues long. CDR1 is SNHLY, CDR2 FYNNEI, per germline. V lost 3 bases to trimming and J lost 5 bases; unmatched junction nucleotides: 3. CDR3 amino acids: CASSDRDRHNSPLHF. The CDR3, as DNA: TGTGCCAGCAGTGACAGGGACAGGCATAATTCACCCCTCCACTTT.

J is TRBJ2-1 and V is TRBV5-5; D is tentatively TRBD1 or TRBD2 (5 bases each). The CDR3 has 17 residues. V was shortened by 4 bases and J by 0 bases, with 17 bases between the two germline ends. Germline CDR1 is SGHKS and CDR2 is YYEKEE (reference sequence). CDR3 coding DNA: TGTGCCAGCAGCGCCCAGGGACGATACAGCTCCTACAATGAGCAGTTCTTC. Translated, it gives CASSAQGRYSSYNEQFF.

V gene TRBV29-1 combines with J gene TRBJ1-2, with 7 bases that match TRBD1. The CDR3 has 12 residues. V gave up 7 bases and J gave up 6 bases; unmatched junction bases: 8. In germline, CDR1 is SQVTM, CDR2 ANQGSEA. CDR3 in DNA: TGCAGCGCGACTCGACAGGGCGATGGCTACACCTTC. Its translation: CSATRQGDGYTF.

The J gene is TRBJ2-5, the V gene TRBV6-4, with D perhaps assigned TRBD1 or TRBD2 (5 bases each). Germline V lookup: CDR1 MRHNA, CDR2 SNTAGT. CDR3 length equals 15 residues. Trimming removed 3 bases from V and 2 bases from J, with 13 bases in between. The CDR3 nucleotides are TGTGCCAGCAGTGAGGGAAGGGGAGATCAAGAGACCCAGTACTTC. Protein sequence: CASSEGRGDQETQYF.

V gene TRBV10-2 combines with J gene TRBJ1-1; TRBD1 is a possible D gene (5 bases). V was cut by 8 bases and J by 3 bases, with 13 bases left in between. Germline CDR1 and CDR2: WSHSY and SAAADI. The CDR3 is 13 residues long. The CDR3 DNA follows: TGCGCCAGCGTAGGGGACGGCTACACTGAAGCTTTCTTT. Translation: CASVGDGYTEAFF.

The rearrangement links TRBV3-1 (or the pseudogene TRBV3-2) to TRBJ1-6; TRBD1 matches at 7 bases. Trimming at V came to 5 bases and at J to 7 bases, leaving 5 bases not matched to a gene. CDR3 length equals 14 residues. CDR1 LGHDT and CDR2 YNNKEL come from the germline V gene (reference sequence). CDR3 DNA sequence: TGTGCCAGCAGCTGGGACAGCAGGAATTCACCCCTCCACTTT. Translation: CASSWDSRNSPLHF.

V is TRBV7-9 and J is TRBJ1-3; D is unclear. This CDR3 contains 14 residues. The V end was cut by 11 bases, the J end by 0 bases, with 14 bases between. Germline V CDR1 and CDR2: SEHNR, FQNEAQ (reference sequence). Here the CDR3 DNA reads TGTGCCCCCTCTGCAGCCAGCTCTGGAAACACCATATATTTT. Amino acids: CAPSAASSGNTIYF.

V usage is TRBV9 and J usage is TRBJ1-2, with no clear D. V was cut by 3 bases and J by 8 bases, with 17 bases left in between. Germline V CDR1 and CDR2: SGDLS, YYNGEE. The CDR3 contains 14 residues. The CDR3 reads CASSAPGEREGYTF. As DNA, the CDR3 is TGTGCCAGCAGCGCCCCCGGTGAGAGAGAAGGCTACACCTTC.

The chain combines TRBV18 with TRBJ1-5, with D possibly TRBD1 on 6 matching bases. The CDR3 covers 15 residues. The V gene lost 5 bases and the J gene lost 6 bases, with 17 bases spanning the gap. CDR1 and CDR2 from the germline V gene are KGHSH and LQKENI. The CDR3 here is CASSATGRGGQPQHF. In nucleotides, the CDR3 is TGTGCCAGCTCAGCGACAGGACGGGGAGGTCAGCCCCAGCATTTT.

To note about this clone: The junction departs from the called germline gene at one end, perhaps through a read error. CDR3 bases: TGTGCCTGGAGGGGACAGGGGGCGAAGATCTTC. Translated: CAWRGQGAKIF. The chain is built from TRBV30 and TRBJ2-1; 12 bases are shared with TRBD1. Germline V gene data show CDR1 as GTSNPN and CDR2 as SVGIG (reference sequence). There are 11 residues in the CDR3.

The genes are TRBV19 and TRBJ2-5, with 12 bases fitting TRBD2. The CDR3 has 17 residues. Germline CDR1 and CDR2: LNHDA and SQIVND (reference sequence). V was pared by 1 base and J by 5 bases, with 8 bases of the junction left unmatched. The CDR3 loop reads CASSIVPLAGGRETQYF. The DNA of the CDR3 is TGTGCCAGTAGTATAGTCCCTCTAGCGGGGGGGCGGGAGACCCAGTACTTC.